This T cell receptor (beta chain) was sequenced for a study of blood T cells in healthy people across ages. Study-wide findings and caveats: A roughly linear fall in TCR beta diversity per million T cells was seen with increasing age. Higher diversity and more naive CD4+ cells were features of long-lived donors, compared to aged donors.

Between the trimmed V and J ends, which lost 0 bases and 4 bases, there was a span of 10 bases. The CDR3 totals 14 residues. The V gene's germline CDR1 is SGHRS and CDR2 YFSETQ. Next came a second PCR, run for about 7 to 11 cycles, which used a sample-barcoded 5' primer along with a J-beta primer mix. TCRdb called the 5' RACE reads again in MiXCR, with one record for every CDR3 protein. The data contain 1.5 million to 2 million distinct CDR3 sequences, around half of them singletons. Healthy Caucasian individuals from Russia aged 6 to 90 were enrolled as donors. On this clonotype: Antigen unknown.

The chain uses TRBV5-1 and TRBJ1-2; D is perhaps TRBD1 (5 bases). This receptor was obtained from a woman aged 40 to 49 in good health. The specimen sequenced was blood. Here the CDR3 reads CASSLGGILYGYTF. Written as DNA, the CDR3 is TGCGCCAGCAGCTTGGGGGGGATCCTCTATGGCTACACCTTC.